This record looks at one TCR beta chain sequence and its context. Its antigen specificity is not known. Base qualities are not provided; no much larger clone lies one nucleotide away. This specimen comes from a study of blood T cell repertoires in COVID-19 (dated by TCRdb to about 2020). Broadly, across the study: Collaborator samples came from the United States, Italy and Spain and covered acute and convalescent phases of COVID-19. The prospective study material was composed of cDNA or gDNA derived from T cells, B-cell-depleted T cells, or PBMCs. Deeply sampled blood TCRbeta repertoires from subjects exposed to, actively infected with, or recovered from COVID-19 were included in the dataset. The repertoires were released in a freely available public database intended as a resource for research on the immune response to SARS-CoV-2. The samples were drawn from two sources: the first 160 participants of the ongoing ImmuneRACE study, and approximately 1,300 subjects contributed by 6 global collaborators. The sample metadata nearly always contained a de-identified subject ID, COVID-19 status, age in years and sex. HLA class I and class II types, where available, came from metadata supplied by the sample provider rather than from assay-based typing. Results the study describes overall, beyond this receptor: The quantity of clinical and demographic metadata differed by source and by participant and was supplied without curation.

Via the germline V gene (reference sequence), CDR1 is SEHNR and CDR2 FQNEAQ. Unmatched junction bases come to 11, with V trimmed by 4 bases and J by 0 bases. Taken from cysteine to phenylalanine, the CDR3 has 18 residues. Kept here is only the CDR3 DNA, which spans 54 bases and is read in frame from base 1. Participants in the prospective study were enrolled through a virtual design, were aged about 18 to 100 years, and lived in fewer than 30 United States geographic areas. In the prospective study, cohorts were assigned on the basis of participant-reported clinical history obtained from a screening survey and a study questionnaire. ImmuneRACE Cohort 3 recovered participants were defined by two consecutive negative NP/OP PCR tests, healthcare professional clearance, or symptom resolution. In the prospective study, mobile phlebotomists collected whole blood, serum and a nasopharyngeal or oropharyngeal swab from each participant. Prospective study participants could optionally give additional blood draws and questionnaires over an approximately 2-month period. Before DNA extraction, blood samples from the prospective study were shipped at room temperature or frozen.

TCRbeta CDR3 regions were amplified from genomic DNA by means of the immunoSEQ Assay, a bias-controlled multiplex PCR. Turning to the authors' computational methods: The number of nucleated cells in each sample was estimated by amplification of reference gene primers within the assay. Sequence reads were collapsed and filtered to measure the absolute abundance of every unique TCRbeta CDR3 rearrangement. For each sample, productive Simpson clonality was calculated as the square root of Simpson's diversity index over productive rearrangements. TCRdb took this table from immuneACCESS and kept in-frame rearrangements with V and J called. Such tables lack part of the clones; where checked against another copy, unresolved V genes explain under half of the gap, and the rest is unexplained. D and trimming were read from the DNA, whereas the V and J calls and clone size are those reported in that table. The sample table shows approximately 300,000 clones, and more than 90% are seen once. The biggest ten clones account for roughly 18% of the sample.

This clonotype was obtained from a woman younger than 45 who had recovered from COVID-19. The sample was PBMCs or T cells enriched from blood (not recorded which). The chain is assembled from TRBV7-9 and TRBJ1-5; the central 8 bases match TRBD1. The CDR3 in this case is CASSSPPSGTGSNQPQHF. The base sequence is TGTGCCAGCAGCTCACCTCCCTCCGGGACAGGTAGCAATCAGCCCCAGCATTTT.